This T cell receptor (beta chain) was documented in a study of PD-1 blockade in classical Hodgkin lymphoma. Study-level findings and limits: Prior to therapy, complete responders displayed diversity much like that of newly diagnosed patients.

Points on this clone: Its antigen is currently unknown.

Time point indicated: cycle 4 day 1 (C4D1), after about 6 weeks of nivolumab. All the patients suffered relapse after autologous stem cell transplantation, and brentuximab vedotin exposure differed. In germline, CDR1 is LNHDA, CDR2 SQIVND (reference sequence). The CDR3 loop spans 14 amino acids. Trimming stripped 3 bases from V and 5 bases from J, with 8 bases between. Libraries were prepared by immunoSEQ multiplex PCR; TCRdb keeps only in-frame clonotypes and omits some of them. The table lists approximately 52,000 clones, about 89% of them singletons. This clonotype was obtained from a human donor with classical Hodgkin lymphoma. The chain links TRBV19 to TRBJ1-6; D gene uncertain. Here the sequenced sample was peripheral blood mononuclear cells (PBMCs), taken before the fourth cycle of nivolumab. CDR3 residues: CASSIPGNNSPLHF. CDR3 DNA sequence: TGTGCCAGTAGTATCCCCGGGAATAATTCACCCCTCCACTTT. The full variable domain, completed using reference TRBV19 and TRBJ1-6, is DGGITQSPKYLFRKEGQNVTLSCEQNLNHDAMYWYRQDPGQGLRLIYYSQIVNDFQKGDIAEGYSVSREKKESFPLTVTSAQKNPTAFYLCASSIPGNNSPLHFGNGTRLTVT.